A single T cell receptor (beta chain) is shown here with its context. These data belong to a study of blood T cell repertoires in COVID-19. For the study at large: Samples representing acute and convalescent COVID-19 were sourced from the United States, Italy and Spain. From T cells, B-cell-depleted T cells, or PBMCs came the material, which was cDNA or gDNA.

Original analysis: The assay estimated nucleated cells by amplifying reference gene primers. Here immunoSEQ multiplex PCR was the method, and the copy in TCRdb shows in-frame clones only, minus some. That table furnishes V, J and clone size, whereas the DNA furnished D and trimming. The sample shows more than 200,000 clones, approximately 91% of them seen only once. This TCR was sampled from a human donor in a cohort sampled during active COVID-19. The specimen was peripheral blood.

The CDR3 region is CASRDTGENQPQHF. DNA for the CDR3: TGTGCCAGCAGGGACACAGGGGAGAATCAGCCCCAGCATTTT. The chain links TRBV6-5 to TRBJ1-5; 7 bases agree with TRBD1. Germline V gene sequence: CDR1 MNHEY, CDR2 SVGAGI. Germline trimming cut 6 bases from V and 4 bases from J; bases unmatched to any gene: 6. There are 14 residues in the CDR3.